Below, one TCR beta chain is given with its context. Its specificity is unknown. The template was RNA from unsorted bulk tissue. This non-tumor lung sample came from over 3 cm beyond the tumor edge. These data originate in a study of tumor and adjacent non-tumor tissue in lung cancer. Study summary: Patients were aged roughly 31 to 76, roughly 9 men and a handful of women, stage I to III.

TCRbeta libraries were built with three rounds of nested PCR, modified from ARM-PCR. TCRdb redid the calling of the multiplex PCR reads with MiXCR, one entry per CDR3 protein. The sample lists roughly 69,000 distinct CDR3 sequences; roughly 77% were seen once. This CDR3 contains 19 residues. V was clipped by 4 bases and J by 0 bases, with 22 bases between them. Germline CDR1 and CDR2: LGHNA and YNFKEQ. Overall study findings and caveats: Tumor tissue had significantly higher TCR diversity than normal lung. Top 100 clones took a larger repertoire share in normal lung.

The chain links TRBV4-2 to TRBJ2-1, with no clear D. Specimen: distant non-tumor lung tissue. The receptor was isolated from a man aged 55 to 69 with non-small cell lung cancer. The CDR3 region is CASSPLRTIRDNSYNEQFF. The CDR3 DNA reads as TGTGCCAGCAGCCCACTTAGGACCATCCGTGATAACTCCTACAATGAGCAGTTCTTC.